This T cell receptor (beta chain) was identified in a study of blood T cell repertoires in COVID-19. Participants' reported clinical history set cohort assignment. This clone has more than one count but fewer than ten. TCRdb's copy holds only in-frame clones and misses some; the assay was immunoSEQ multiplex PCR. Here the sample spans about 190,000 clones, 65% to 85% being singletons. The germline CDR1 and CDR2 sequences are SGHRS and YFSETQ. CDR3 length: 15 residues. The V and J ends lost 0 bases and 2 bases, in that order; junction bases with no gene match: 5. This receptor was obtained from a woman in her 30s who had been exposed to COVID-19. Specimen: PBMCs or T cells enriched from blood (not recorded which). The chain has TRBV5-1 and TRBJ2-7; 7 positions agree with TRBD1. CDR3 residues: CASSLDRGSPYEQYF. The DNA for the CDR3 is TGCGCCAGCAGCTTGGACAGGGGTAGCCCCTACGAGCAGTACTTC.